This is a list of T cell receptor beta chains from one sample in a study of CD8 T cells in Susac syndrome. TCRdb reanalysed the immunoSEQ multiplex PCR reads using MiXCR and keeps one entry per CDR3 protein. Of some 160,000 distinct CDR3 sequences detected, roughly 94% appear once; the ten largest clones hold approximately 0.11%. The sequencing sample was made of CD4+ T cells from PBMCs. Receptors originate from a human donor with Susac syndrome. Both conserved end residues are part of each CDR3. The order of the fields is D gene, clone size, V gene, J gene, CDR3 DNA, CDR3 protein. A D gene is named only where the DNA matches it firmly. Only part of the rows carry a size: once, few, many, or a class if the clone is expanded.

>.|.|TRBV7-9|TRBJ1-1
TGTGCCAGCAGCTTAGCCTACACAACGGGTGAAGCTTTCTTT
CASSLAYTTGEAFF
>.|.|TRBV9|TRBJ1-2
TGTGCCAGCAGCGTAGAAGACCGGGGGTACTATGGCTACACCTTC
CASSVEDRGYYGYTF
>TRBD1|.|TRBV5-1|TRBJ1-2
TGCGCCAGCAGCCGGACAGGTTTAGACTATGGCTACACCTTC
CASSRTGLDYGYTF
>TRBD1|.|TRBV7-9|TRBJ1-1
TGTGCCAGTGGGACAGAGAACACTGAAGCTTTCTTT
CASGTENTEAFF
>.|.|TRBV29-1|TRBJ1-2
TGCAGCGTTACTCACTCAAACAGGGATGTCGGCTATGGCTACACCTTC
CSVTHSNRDVGYGYTF
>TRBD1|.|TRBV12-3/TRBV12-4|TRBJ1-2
TGTGCCAGCAGCCTTACAACCGGGACAGGGGATTATGGCTACACCTTC
CASSLTTGTGDYGYTF
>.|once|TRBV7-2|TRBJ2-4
TGTGCCAGCAGCCCGTCATGGGACAAAAACATTCAGTACTTC
CASSPSWDKNIQYF
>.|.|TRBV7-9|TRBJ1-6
TGTGCCAGCAGCTTAGGGCAGCCGAATTCACCCCTCCACTTT
CASSLGQPNSPLHF
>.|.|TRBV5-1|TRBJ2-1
TGCGCCAGCAGCTTGGGGAGTAGAGAGCAGTTCTTC
CASSLGSREQFF
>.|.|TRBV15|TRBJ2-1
TGTGCCACCAGCAGTGCTGAGCAGTTCTTC
CATSSAEQFF
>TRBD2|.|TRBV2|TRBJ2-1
TGTGCCACACAGCGGGGCGCAATGGGTGAGCAGTTCTTC
CATQRGAMGEQFF
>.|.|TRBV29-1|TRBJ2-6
TGCAGCGTTGAGCGAGACTCTGGGGCCAACGTCCTGACTTTC
CSVERDSGANVLTF
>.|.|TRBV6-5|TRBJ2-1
TGTGCCAGCAGAGAAGGGTGGAGGAATGAGCAGTTCTTC
CASREGWRNEQFF
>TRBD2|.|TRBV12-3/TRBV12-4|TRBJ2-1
TGTGCCAGCAGTTTAGTGAGCGGGGGGTACAATGAGCAGTTCTTC
CASSLVSGGYNEQFF
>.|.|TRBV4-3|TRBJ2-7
TGCGCCAGCAGCCAAGAGGGCGGCTACGAGCAGTACTTC
CASSQEGGYEQYF
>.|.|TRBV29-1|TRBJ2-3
TGCAGCGTTGCCCCCACAGATACGCAGTATTTT
CSVAPTDTQYF
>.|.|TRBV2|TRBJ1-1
TGTGCCAGCAGTCAAGACGGCCAGGCGGGCACTGAAGCTTTCTTT
CASSQDGQAGTEAFF
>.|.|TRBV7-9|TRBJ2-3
TGTGCCAGCAGCCACAAGGCCAGCACAGATACGCAGTATTTT
CASSHKASTDTQYF
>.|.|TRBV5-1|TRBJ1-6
TGCGCCAGCAGCTTCCCAGGGGCGAATTCACCCCTCCACTTT
CASSFPGANSPLHF
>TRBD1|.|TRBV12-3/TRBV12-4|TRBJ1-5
TGTGCCAGCAGAAGGGACAGCTCTTACAATCAGCCCCAGCATTTT
CASRRDSSYNQPQHF
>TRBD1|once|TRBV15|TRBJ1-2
TGTGCCACCAGCAGACCGGGACAGGGCGTTTGGTCCTATGGCTACACCTTC
CATSRPGQGVWSYGYTF
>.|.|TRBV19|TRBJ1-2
TGTGCCAGTAGTGGCGGTTTGGGGCCGAACTATGGCTACACCTTC
CASSGGLGPNYGYTF
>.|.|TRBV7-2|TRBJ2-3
TGTGCCAGCAGCGAACCCCCCACAGATACGCAGTATTTT
CASSEPPTDTQYF
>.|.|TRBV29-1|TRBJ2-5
TGCAGCGTGGTCGCACGGACAGCTCAAGAGACCCAGTACTTC
CSVVARTAQETQYF
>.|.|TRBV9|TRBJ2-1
TGTGCCAGCAGCGTAGGGGGCGCGATGAGCTACAATGAGCAGTTCTTC
CASSVGGAMSYNEQFF
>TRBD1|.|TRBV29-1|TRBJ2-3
TGCAGCGTTGACGGGGCGACAGGGTGGGCAGATACGCAGTATTTT
CSVDGATGWADTQYF
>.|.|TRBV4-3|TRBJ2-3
TGCGCCAGCAGCCAAGATCGTGAGGATACGCAGTATTTT
CASSQDREDTQYF
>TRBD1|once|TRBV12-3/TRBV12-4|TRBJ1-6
TGTGCCAGCAGTTTACAGGGGGCGAGCTCCTATAATTCACCCCTCCACTTT
CASSLQGASSYNSPLHF
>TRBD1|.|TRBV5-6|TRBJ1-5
TGTGCCAGCAGCAGGACAGGGGTCAATCAGCCCCAGCATTTT
CASSRTGVNQPQHF
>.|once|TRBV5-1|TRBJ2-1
TGCGCCAGCAGCTTGGATCAGGGCGATGAGCAGTTCTTC
CASSLDQGDEQFF
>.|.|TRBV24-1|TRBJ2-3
TGTGCCACCAGTGACTCGCATCTCTCAGATACGCAGTATTTT
CATSDSHLSDTQYF
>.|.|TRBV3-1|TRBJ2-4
TGTGCCAGCAGCCAGGCAGCCAAAAACATTCAGTACTTC
CASSQAAKNIQYF
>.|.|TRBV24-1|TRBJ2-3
TGTGCCACCAGTGGGGGTATGCGCGGGGGCACAGATACGCAGTATTTT
CATSGGMRGGTDTQYF
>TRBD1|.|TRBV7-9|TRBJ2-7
TGTGCCAGCAGCCGGGGGACAGGGGAAAGCGAGCAGTACTTC
CASSRGTGESEQYF
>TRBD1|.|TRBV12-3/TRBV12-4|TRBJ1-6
TGTGCCAGCAGTACCGGGACAGGGGGCTCACCCCTCCACTTT
CASSTGTGGSPLHF
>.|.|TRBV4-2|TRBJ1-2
TGTGCCAGCAGCCAAGATCGCCAGGTTGGCTACACCTTC
CASSQDRQVGYTF